One and the same sample provided the 16 T cell receptor beta chains below, sequenced in a study of T cell responses to AZD1222 COVID-19 vaccine. Using immunoSEQ multiplex PCR, the repertoire was profiled, and TCRdb retains in-frame clones only, with some absent. Found here are about 120,000 clones, over 75% of them singletons; the top ten hold about 10%. The source was peripheral blood, collected on day 0 of AZD1222 vaccination. The source of these receptors is an adult in good health.

J is TRBJ2-7 and V is TRBV19; 7 bases are shared with TRBD1. The CDR3 length is 12 residues. Trimming took 9 bases from V and 3 from J; bases not matched to a gene: 5. Germline lookup yields CDR1 LNHDA and CDR2 SQIVND (reference sequence). CDR3 loop: CASRDSNYEQYF. CDR3 nucleotide sequence: TGTGCCAGCCGGGACAGTAACTACGAGCAGTACTTC.

The rearrangement links TRBV5-5 to TRBJ1-1, with unresolved D. The V end lost 3 bases, the J end lost 0 bases, and 6 bases lay between the germline ends. This CDR3 comprises 13 residues. Germline V gene lookup returns CDR1 SGHKS and CDR2 YYEKEE (reference sequence). CDR3 in amino acids: CASSWAVNTEAFF. CDR3 nucleotides: TGTGCCAGCAGCTGGGCGGTGAACACTGAAGCTTTCTTT.

V and J are TRBV7-2 and TRBJ1-4, with 10 bases lining up with TRBD1. CDR3 length: 14 residues. Germline values: CDR1 SGHTA, CDR2 FQGNSA. Trimming cost V 5 bases and J 7 bases; bases outside gene matches: 4. CDR3 bases: TGTGCCAGCAGCCCCGGACAGGGGGGTGAAAAACTGTTTTTT. It encodes CASSPGQGGEKLFF.

The rearrangement uses TRBV28 and TRBJ1-5; D unclear. V dropped 5 bases and J dropped 4 bases, with 15 bases sitting between them. This CDR3 is 15 amino acids long. The germline V gene encodes CDR1 MDHEN and CDR2 SYDVKM. Written as DNA, the CDR3 is TGTGCCAGCAGTGGGTCGGACGGCGGTAATCAGCCCCAGCATTTT. Its protein product is CASSGSDGGNQPQHF.

The chain links TRBV6-5 to TRBJ2-1, with D possibly TRBD1 on 6 matching bases. The length of the CDR3 is 13 residues. With 0 bases removed from V and 9 bases from J, the gap between germline ends came to 9 bases. Germline V gives CDR1 MNHEY, CDR2 SVGAGI. CDR3 nucleotide sequence: TGTGCCAGCAGTTACTCGGGGGCGAGTGAGCAGTTCTTC. It encodes CASSYSGASEQFF.

The chain recombines TRBV6-5 with TRBJ2-7; 10 nucleotides line up with TRBD2. Germline CDR1 MNHEY, CDR2 SVGAGI. The CDR3 has 14 residues. Trimming took 6 bases from V and 1 from J; bases not matched to a gene: 3. CDR3 sequence: CASSTLAGSYEQYF. The CDR3 bases are TGTGCCAGCAGCACACTAGCGGGGTCCTACGAGCAGTACTTC.

The chain has TRBV7-9 and TRBJ1-5; tentative D call: TRBD1 (5 bases). CDR1 is SEHNR, CDR2 FQNEAQ, per germline (reference sequence). The CDR3 runs to 15 residues. V was shortened by 2 bases and J by 9 bases, with 17 bases between the two germline ends. Written as DNA, the CDR3 is TGTGCCAGCAGCTTATCTCTTGGAGGAGGGGCGCCCCAGCATTTT. It specifies CASSLSLGGGAPQHF.

The chain uses TRBV7-6 and TRBJ2-1; TRBD2 matches 10 bases. The length of the CDR3 is 15 residues. The germline CDR1 and CDR2 sequences are SGHVS and FNYEAQ. V gave up 5 bases and J gave up 2 bases; unmatched junction bases: 3. CDR3 nucleotide sequence: TGTGCCAGCAGCGACAGCGGGGGGGCCTACAATGAGCAGTTCTTC. Amino acid sequence: CASSDSGGAYNEQFF.

The gene calls are TRBV5-6 and TRBJ2-1, with 12 positions matching TRBD1. The CDR3 length is 16 residues. CDR1 and CDR2 from the germline V gene are SGHDT and YYEEEE. Unmatched junction bases numbered 5, after V lost 0 bases and J lost 7 bases. This CDR3 is CASSLAGTGGGNEQFF. Here the CDR3 DNA reads TGTGCCAGCAGCTTGGCTGGGACAGGGGGCGGAAATGAGCAGTTCTTC. Full variable domain (outside the CDR3, taken from reference TRBV5-6 and TRBJ2-1): DAGVTQSPTHLIKTRGQQVTLRCSPKSGHDTVSWYQQALGQGPQFIFQYYEEEERQRGNFPDRFSGHQFPNYSSELNVNALLLGDSALYLCASSLAGTGGGNEQFFGPGTRLTVL.

V gene TRBV9 combines with J gene TRBJ2-7, with TRBD1 identical over 9 bases. The CDR3 totals 15 residues. CDR1 and CDR2 from the germline V gene are SGDLS and YYNGEE. Germline trimming cut 3 bases from V and 1 base from J; bases unmatched to any gene: 5. CDR3 DNA sequence: TGTGCCAGCAGCGCCGGGACAGGGCCTTCCTACGAGCAGTACTTC. This encodes CASSAGTGPSYEQYF.

The rearrangement uses TRBV7-6 and TRBJ2-7, with D unresolved. The CDR3 has 10 residues. Trimming took off 8 bases at V and 7 bases at J, with 9 bases between the two ends. Germline assignment: CDR1 SGHVS and CDR2 FNYEAQ. The CDR3 DNA is TGTGCCAGCTTCCTCTCGGAGCAGTACTTC. It codes for CASFLSEQYF. Variable domain in full (rest from reference TRBV7-6 and TRBJ2-7): GAGVSQSPRYKVTKRGQDVALRCDPISGHVSLYWYRQALGQGPEFLTYFNYEAQQDKSGLPNDRFSAERPEGSISTLTIQRTEQRDSAMYRCASFLSEQYFGPGTRLTVT.

The chain uses TRBV6-1 and TRBJ1-5, with D uncertain. This CDR3 spans 18 amino acids. Trimming took 0 bases from V and 0 from J, leaving 15 bases between them. Germline V gene data show CDR1 as MNHNS and CDR2 as SASEGT. CDR3 protein: CASSEAGQISYSNQPQHF. The CDR3 DNA follows: TGTGCCAGCAGTGAAGCCGGGCAGATTAGTTATAGCAATCAGCCCCAGCATTTT.

The rearrangement joins TRBV11-2 to TRBJ2-5, with D tentatively TRBD1 or TRBD2 (5 bases each). Trimming removed 5 bases from V and 3 bases from J, with 16 bases in between. The V gene's germline CDR1 is SGHAT and CDR2 FQNNGV. This CDR3 spans 15 amino acids. This CDR3 reads CASSPGIQGEETQYF. The DNA of the CDR3 is TGTGCCAGCAGCCCGGGGATCCAGGGAGAAGAGACCCAGTACTTC. The full variable domain, completed using reference TRBV11-2 and TRBJ2-5, is EAGVAQSPRYKIIEKRQSVAFWCNPISGHATLYWYQQILGQGPKLLIQFQNNGVVDDSQLPKDRFSAERLKGVDSTLKIQPAKLEDSAVYLCASSPGIQGEETQYFGPGTRLLVL.

This rearrangement joins TRBV6-5 to TRBJ2-7, with unresolved D. CDR1 MNHEY and CDR2 SVGAGI come from the germline V gene. Trimming left V 6 bases short and J 2 bases short, with 11 bases between. The CDR3 runs 13 residues. The CDR3 nucleotides read TGTGCCAGCAGAAGAGACAACACCTACGAGCAGTACTTC. Protein sequence: CASRRDNTYEQYF.

The chain is built from TRBV7-9 and TRBJ2-7; tentatively, D is TRBD1 (6 bases). In germline, CDR1 is SEHNR, CDR2 FQNEAQ (reference sequence). V shed 2 bases and J shed 4 bases, with 15 bases lying between them. This CDR3 has 15 amino acids. The CDR3 here is CASSLSQGRRYEQYF. The CDR3 nucleotides read TGTGCCAGCAGCTTATCCCAGGGGCGGAGATACGAGCAGTACTTC.

The chain recombines TRBV9 with TRBJ2-4, with 9 bases that match TRBD1. Germline V gene data show CDR1 as SGDLS and CDR2 as YYNGEE. This CDR3 is 16 amino acids long. The J segment lost 3 bases and the V segment lost 4 bases, leaving 8 bases of the junction unmatched. CDR3 residues: CASSTTGGLSKNIQYF. The CDR3 DNA follows: TGTGCCAGCAGCACTACAGGGGGCTTGAGCAAAAACATTCAGTACTTC. Filled out from reference TRBV9 and TRBJ2-4, the complete variable domain reads DSGVTQTPKHLITATGQRVTLRCSPRSGDLSVYWYQQSLDQGLQFLIQYYNGEERAKGNILERFSAQQFPDLHSELNLSSLELGDSALYFCASSTTGGLSKNIQYFGAGTRLSVL.